This is a list of T cell receptor beta chains from one sample in a study of T cell responses to AZD1222 COVID-19 vaccine. The protocol was immunoSEQ multiplex PCR, while the TCRdb copy is restricted to in-frame clones and leaves out a portion. The data show some 120,000 clones, 85% to 90% seen once. Sequencing was performed on peripheral blood, taken on day 0 of AZD1222 vaccination. These receptors came from an adult in good health. Each CDR3 is given without its conserved first and last residue. Size tells how often a clone was seen (once, few, many) or the class of an expanded clone, and some rows leave it out.

>TRBV13|TRBJ2-5|NA
ASSLRRNSGGEETQY
>TRBV9|TRBJ1-2|NA
ASSEGPHDYGYT
>TRBV12-3/TRBV12-4|TRBJ1-5|NA
ASSPGYQPQH
>TRBV6-5|TRBJ2-2|NA
ASGWGATNTGELF
>TRBV6-1|TRBJ2-2|NA
ASSGPGQVIAGELF
>TRBV7-3|TRBJ2-2|NA
ASSPEGPGGELF
>TRBV19|TRBJ2-2|NA
ASSVGDGTGELF
>TRBV7-9|TRBJ1-4|NA
ASSTDRGANEKLF
>TRBV19|TRBJ2-1|once
ASRGPTYNEQF
>TRBV27|TRBJ1-5|NA
ASSPGTENQPQH
>TRBV11-2|TRBJ2-1|NA
ASSLGASGYNEQF
>TRBV24-1|TRBJ2-5|few
ATSDPLGGGGKETQY
>TRBV19|TRBJ1-2|NA
ASSPTGVGGYT
>TRBV5-5|TRBJ1-3|NA
ASSHDRGQGNTIY
>TRBV27|TRBJ1-4|NA
ASSLFARQTGGSEKLF
>TRBV7-3|TRBJ2-2|NA
ASSPGTANTGELF
>TRBV3-1/TRBV3-2|TRBJ1-3|few
ASSLELTGNTIY
>TRBV6-1|TRBJ1-4|NA
ASSEGGTGIEKLF
>TRBV4-3|TRBJ1-6|NA
ASSGRDHNSPLH
>TRBV27|TRBJ2-2|NA
ASSQGQRLGELF
>TRBV3-1/TRBV3-2|TRBJ2-7|once
ASSPPSGAYEQY
>TRBV5-8|TRBJ1-4|NA
ASSLLRSTNEKLF
>TRBV6-6|TRBJ2-2|NA
ASSLPGQGAGELF
>TRBV5-1|TRBJ2-3|NA
ASSPGLAGSTDTQY
>TRBV6-6|TRBJ1-4|NA
ASSPLGEKLF